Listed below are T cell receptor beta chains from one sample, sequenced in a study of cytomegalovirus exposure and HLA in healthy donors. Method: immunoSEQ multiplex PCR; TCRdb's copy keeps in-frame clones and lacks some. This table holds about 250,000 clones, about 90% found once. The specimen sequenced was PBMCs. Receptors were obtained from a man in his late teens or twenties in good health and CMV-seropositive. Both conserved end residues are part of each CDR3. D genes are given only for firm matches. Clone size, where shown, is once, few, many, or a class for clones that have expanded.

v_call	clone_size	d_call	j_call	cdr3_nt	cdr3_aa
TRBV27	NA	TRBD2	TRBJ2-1	TGTGCCAGCAGTCCCAAGCCCCTAGCGGGAGGAAACAATGAGCAGTTCTTC	CASSPKPLAGGNNEQFF
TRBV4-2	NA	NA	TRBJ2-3	TGTGCCAGCAGCCAAGCCGGGGCCAGCACAGATACGCAGTATTTT	CASSQAGASTDTQYF
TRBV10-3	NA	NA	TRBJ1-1	TGTGCCATCAGTGACTTAGGACATAGGGAAGCTTTCTTT	CAISDLGHREAFF
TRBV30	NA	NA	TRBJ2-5	TGTGCCTGGAGTGTAGTGGGGAGACCCAAGACCCAGTACTTC	CAWSVVGRPKTQYF
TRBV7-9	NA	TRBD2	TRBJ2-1	TGTGCCAGCAGCTTCTCCGGGACTAGCGGAAGCTCCTACAATGAGCAGTTCTTC	CASSFSGTSGSSYNEQFF
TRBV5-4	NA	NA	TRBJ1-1	TGTGCCAGCAGCTTGAACAGGAACACTGAAGCTTTCTTT	CASSLNRNTEAFF
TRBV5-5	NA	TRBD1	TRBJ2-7	TGTGCCAGCAGCCCCTCTTTGACAGGGGTGTACGAGCAGTACTTC	CASSPSLTGVYEQYF
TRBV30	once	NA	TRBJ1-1	TGTGCCTGGGATCGGGCATCGGGCACTGAAGCTTTCTTT	CAWDRASGTEAFF
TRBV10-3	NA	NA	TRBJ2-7	TGTGCCATCAGTGAGAATAGAGGGACCCTCTACGAGCAGTACTTC	CAISENRGTLYEQYF
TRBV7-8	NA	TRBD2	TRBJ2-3	TGTGCCAGCAGCTTAAAGCCGGGACTAAGCACAGATACGCAGTATTTT	CASSLKPGLSTDTQYF
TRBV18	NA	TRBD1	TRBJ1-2	TGTGCCAGCTCACCAACGACAGGGAACAACTATGGCTACACCTTC	CASSPTTGNNYGYTF
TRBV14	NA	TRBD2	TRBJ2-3	TGTGCCAGCAGCCAAGGGTGGCGGGAGGATACGCAGTATTTT	CASSQGWREDTQYF
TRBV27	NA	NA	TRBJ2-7	TGTGCCAGCAGTTCGGGACTCAGGGGATCCTACGAGCAGTACTTC	CASSSGLRGSYEQYF
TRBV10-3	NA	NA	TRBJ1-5	TGTGCCATCAGTGAAGAGGAGCGACTTAGCAATCAGCCCCAGCATTTT	CAISEEERLSNQPQHF
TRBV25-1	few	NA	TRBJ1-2	TGTGCCAGCAGTGAAAGGCTGACTTATGGCTACACCTTC	CASSERLTYGYTF
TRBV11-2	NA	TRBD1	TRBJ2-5	TGTGCCAGCAGCTCGACAGGGATAGAGACCCAGTACTTC	CASSSTGIETQYF
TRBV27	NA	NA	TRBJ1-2	TGTGCCAGCAGTTTATCCAGGGGCTTGGACTATGGCTACACCTTC	CASSLSRGLDYGYTF
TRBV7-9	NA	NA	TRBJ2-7	TGTGCCAGCAGCTTTACGGCCGGGACGGACTCCTACGAGCAGTACTTC	CASSFTAGTDSYEQYF
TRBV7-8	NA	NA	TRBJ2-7	TGTGCCAGCAGCTTAGGAGTAGGGTCCGAGCAGTACTTC	CASSLGVGSEQYF
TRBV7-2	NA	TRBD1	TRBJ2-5	TGTGCCAGCAGCTTGACACAGGGGGTAGGGACCCAGTACTTC	CASSLTQGVGTQYF
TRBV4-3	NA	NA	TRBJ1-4	TGCGCCAGCAGCCAACAGCCTAGGGGGGAAGGGGATGAAAAACTGTTTTTT	CASSQQPRGEGDEKLFF
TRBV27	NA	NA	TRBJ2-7	TGTGCCAGCAGTCCCCTTGGGCTAAGTCTCGAGCAGTACTTC	CASSPLGLSLEQYF
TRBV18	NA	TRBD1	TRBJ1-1	TGTGCCAGCTCATCGCAGGGGGTACGGAACACTGAAGCTTTCTTT	CASSSQGVRNTEAFF
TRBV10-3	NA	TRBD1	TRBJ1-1	TGTGCCATCAGTGGGACAGGGGGGTGGACTGAAGCTTTCTTT	CAISGTGGWTEAFF
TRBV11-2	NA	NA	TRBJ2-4	TGTGCCAGCAGCCCACACGTCAGGGACATTCAGTACTTC	CASSPHVRDIQYF
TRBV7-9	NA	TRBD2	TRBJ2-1	TGTGCCAGCAGCCCCGGGACTAGCGGGGACATTGACAATGAGCAGTTCTTC	CASSPGTSGDIDNEQFF
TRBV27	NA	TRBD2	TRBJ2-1	TGTGCCAGCAGCAAAACCACTAGCGGGAATTACAATGAGCAGTTCTTC	CASSKTTSGNYNEQFF
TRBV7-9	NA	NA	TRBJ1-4	TGTGCCAGCAGCCGGGAGAATGAAAAACTGTTTTTT	CASSRENEKLFF
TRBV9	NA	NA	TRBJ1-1	TGTGCCAGCAGCGAGGGGACGGGTCGGGCTGAAGCTTTCTTT	CASSEGTGRAEAFF
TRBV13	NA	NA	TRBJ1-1	TGTGCCAGCAGCTTTATCGGGGGCACTGAAGCTTTCTTT	CASSFIGGTEAFF
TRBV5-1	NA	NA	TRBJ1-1	TGCGCCAGCAGCTATAGGAAAACAGGGCCCACTGAAGCTTTCTTT	CASSYRKTGPTEAFF
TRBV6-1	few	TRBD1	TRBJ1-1	TGTGCCAGCAGGACAGGGACCTTGAACACTGAAGCTTTCTTT	CASRTGTLNTEAFF
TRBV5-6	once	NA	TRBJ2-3	TGTGCCAGCAGTCTCGGGTCCGGGTTGGATACGCAGTATTTT	CASSLGSGLDTQYF
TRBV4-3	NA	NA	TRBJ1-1	TGCGCCAGCAGCCAAGATTCCTCTCGGGCGAACACTGAAGCTTTCTTT	CASSQDSSRANTEAFF
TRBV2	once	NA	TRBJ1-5	TGTGCCAGCAGTGAAGGGCGGGATCAGCCCCAGCATTTT	CASSEGRDQPQHF
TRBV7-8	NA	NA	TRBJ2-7	TGTGCCAGCAGCTTAGTAGCAGGGTACGAGCAGTACTTC	CASSLVAGYEQYF
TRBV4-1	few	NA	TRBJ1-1	TGCGCCAGCAGCCTCGCAGTGAACACTGAAGCTTTCTTT	CASSLAVNTEAFF
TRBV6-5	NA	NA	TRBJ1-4	TGTGCCAGCAGTTACGGGGATAGGGGGGGTAAACTGTTTTTT	CASSYGDRGGKLFF
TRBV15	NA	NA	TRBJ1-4	TGTGCCACCAGCAGAGGGACTTCGTTGGAAAAACTGTTTTTT	CATSRGTSLEKLFF
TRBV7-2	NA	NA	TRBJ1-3	TGTGCCAGCAGCCCAACTGGAAACACCATATATTTT	CASSPTGNTIYF
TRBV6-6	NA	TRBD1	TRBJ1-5	TGTGCCAGCAGTTCCCTTGAGGGGGCGCAGCCCCAGCATTTT	CASSSLEGAQPQHF
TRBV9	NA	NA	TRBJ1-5	TGTGCCAGCAGCCCGAGACAGCCCCAGCATTTT	CASSPRQPQHF
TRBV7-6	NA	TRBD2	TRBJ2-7	TGTGCCAGCAGCTCGGGGACTAGCGGGGACTACGAGCAGTACTTC	CASSSGTSGDYEQYF
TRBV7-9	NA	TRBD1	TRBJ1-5	TGTGCCAGCAGCCCTGGACAGGGCAGCAATCAGCCCCAGCATTTT	CASSPGQGSNQPQHF
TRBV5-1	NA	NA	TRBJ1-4	TGCGCCAGCAGGCGGGATGCAACTAATGAAAAACTGTTTTTT	CASRRDATNEKLFF
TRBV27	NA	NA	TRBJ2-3	TGTGCCAGCAGATCCCTCACTAGCACAGATACGCAGTATTTT	CASRSLTSTDTQYF